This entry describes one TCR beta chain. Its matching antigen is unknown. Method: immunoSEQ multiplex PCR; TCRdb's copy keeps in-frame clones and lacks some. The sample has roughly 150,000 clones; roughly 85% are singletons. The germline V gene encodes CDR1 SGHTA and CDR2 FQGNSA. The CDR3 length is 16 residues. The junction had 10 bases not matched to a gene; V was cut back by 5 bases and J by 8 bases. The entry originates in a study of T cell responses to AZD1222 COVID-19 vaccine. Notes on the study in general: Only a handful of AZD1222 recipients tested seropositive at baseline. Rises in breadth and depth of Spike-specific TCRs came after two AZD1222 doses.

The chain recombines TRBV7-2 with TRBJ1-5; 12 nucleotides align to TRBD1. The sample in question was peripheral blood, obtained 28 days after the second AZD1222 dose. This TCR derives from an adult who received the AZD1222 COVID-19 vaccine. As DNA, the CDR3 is TGTGCCAGCAGCCGGGCCGGGACAGGGGGCTGGGAGCCCCAGCATTTT. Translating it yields CASSRAGTGGWEPQHF.